This TCR beta chain was identified in a study of CD8 T cells in ankylosing spondylitis. CDR3 length equals 14 residues. Germline V gene lookup returns CDR1 KGHSH and CDR2 LQKENI. V was cut by 3 bases and J by 10 bases, with 13 bases left in between. Of note for this clonotype: Its target is unknown.

Preparation of TCR beta libraries was done by quantitative 5'-RACE with molecular barcodes. TCRdb re-derived calls from the 5' RACE reads in MiXCR, one entry per CDR3 protein. The sample contains 200,000 to 250,000 distinct CDR3 sequences, 10% of which appear only once. General study findings and limits: As reported, disease-linked clones showed significant enrichment in matched ankylosing spondylitis synovial fluid. Disease-linked clones displayed a CD8+ phenotype and appeared relatively rarely in peripheral blood.

The V gene is TRBV18, the J gene TRBJ1-6; D gene ambiguous. The sequenced sample was blood, either unsorted or a sorted T cell fraction (not recorded which). The receptor's source is a male donor with ankylosing spondylitis or in good health (not recorded which). The CDR3 is CASSPNGEGSPLHF. DNA for the CDR3: TGTGCCAGCTCACCCAACGGGGAAGGATCACCCCTCCACTTT.